The sequence of this TCR beta chain was determined in a study of human T cells and chemical hapten exposure. Documented time point: patch test 2, 6 weeks after DPC sensitization. Treatment specified: therapeutic diphenylcyclopropenone sensitization with weekly scalp DPC. This clonotype was seen many times. TCRdb reprocessed the RACE reads via MiXCR and lists one record per CDR3 protein. The repertoire holds about 94,000 distinct CDR3 sequences, with over 7.5% as singletons. The sample in question was whole blood, obtained in connection with sensitization to the hapten diphenylcyclopropenone (DPC). The TCR sequence derives from a woman aged 40 to 55 with alopecia areata. Some clones in this sample may be carry-over from other donors' samples.

The CDR3 loop is CASSFIAGGTGELFF. In DNA form, the CDR3 reads TGCGCCAGCAGCTTCATTGCGGGAGGTACCGGGGAGCTGTTTTTT. This chain links TRBV5-1 with TRBJ2-2; TRBD2 agrees at 8 bases. The germline V gene encodes CDR1 SGHRS and CDR2 YFSETQ. The CDR3 totals 15 residues. V was clipped by 2 bases and J by 5 bases; unmatched bases: 5.